The 9 T cell receptor beta chains below come from one sample, sequenced in a study of CD8 T cells in ankylosing spondylitis. The study, taken as a whole, reports: Ankylosing spondylitis blood seemed to carry a telltale TCR beta motif made of roughly 8 highly homologous variants.

Antigens of these TCRs are unknown. TCRdb re-called the 5' RACE reads with MiXCR, one entry per CDR3 protein. Among hundreds of thousands of distinct CDR3 sequences listed, approximately 10% were seen once. Sequencing was done on a sample of blood, either unsorted or a sorted T cell fraction (not recorded which). The receptors stem from a male donor with ankylosing spondylitis.

This clonotype was seen only a few times. The chain couples TRBV20-1 to TRBJ1-2; 7 bases are a match to TRBD1. The CDR3 loop spans 11 amino acids. CDR1 and CDR2 (germline): DFQATT, SNEGSKA (reference sequence). This CDR3 is CMLRGGSGYTF. The DNA of the CDR3 is TGCATGCTCCGAGGGGGCAGTGGCTACACCTTC.

At least ten counts were recorded for this clonotype. Written as DNA, the CDR3 is TGTGCCAGCACTGATGACGGTTACACTGAAGCTTTCTTT. This translates into CASTDDGYTEAFF. The chain recombines TRBV28 with TRBJ1-1; no clear D gene. CDR3 size: 13 residues. The V end lost 7 bases, the J end lost 3 bases, and 12 bases lay between the germline ends. The germline V gene encodes CDR1 MDHEN and CDR2 SYDVKM.

The chain recombines TRBV11-2 with TRBJ2-7; 7 bases fit TRBD1. CDR1 SGHAT and CDR2 FQNNGV come from the germline V gene. The junction had 7 bases not matched to a gene; V was cut back by 5 bases and J by 3 bases. The CDR3 spans 14 residues. This chain's CDR3 is CASSQGGGYYEQYF. The CDR3 nucleotides read TGTGCCAGCAGCCAAGGGGGCGGGTACTACGAGCAGTACTTC.

This clonotype was seen ten or more times. The V call is TRBV12-3 or TRBV12-4, the J call TRBJ1-2; a weak D match, TRBD1 (6 bases). V gave up 0 bases and J gave up 4 bases, with 9 bases separating them. The CDR3 totals 14 residues. The CDR3 protein is CASSLALDSYGYTF. CDR3 DNA sequence: TGTGCCAGCAGTTTAGCGCTGGACAGCTATGGCTACACCTTC.

The chain carries TRBV7-9 and TRBJ2-5; possibly TRBD2 for D (6 bases). CDR3 length: 17 amino acids. The V gene's germline CDR1 is SEHNR and CDR2 FQNEAQ (reference sequence). V dropped 5 bases and J dropped 1 base, with 20 bases sitting between them. The CDR3 bases are TGTGCCAGCAGCCGAATAGGGGTACCGGGACTCCAAGAGACCCAGTACTTC. Its translation: CASSRIGVPGLQETQYF.

Only a few counts were recorded for this clonotype. V usage is TRBV23-1 and J usage is TRBJ2-7; TRBD1 might be the D (6 bases). TRBV23-1 is an open reading frame whose function is uncertain. V was trimmed by 2 bases and J by 3 bases, leaving 17 bases between them. The CDR3 is 16 amino acids. CDR3 nucleotide sequence: TGCGCCAGCAGTCAAACCGAACAGGGTAGACACTACGAGCAGTACTTC. It yields the protein CASSQTEQGRHYEQYF.

This clonotype was recorded at least ten times. This chain connects TRBV20-1 to TRBJ2-7; D uncertain. The V end was cut by 4 bases, the J end by 1 base, with 17 bases between. Germline V CDR1 and CDR2: DFQATT, SNEGSKA (reference sequence). This CDR3 has 15 residues. The CDR3 here is CSAMADPDTSYEQYF. The CDR3 DNA follows: TGCAGTGCTATGGCGGACCCCGATACGTCCTACGAGCAGTACTTC.

This clonotype was counted between two and nine times. V usage is TRBV6-1 and J usage is TRBJ1-1; D not certain. The germline V and J ends were trimmed by 6 bases and 5 bases, with 16 bases remaining between them. Germline lookup yields CDR1 MNHNS and CDR2 SASEGT. The CDR3 extends over 14 amino acids. The CDR3 region is CASRTGVSGTEAFF. As DNA, the CDR3 is TGTGCCAGCAGGACCGGGGTCAGTGGAACTGAAGCTTTCTTT.

V gene TRBV7-2 combines with J gene TRBJ1-1, with D unresolved. The V gene's germline CDR1 is SGHTA and CDR2 FQGNSA. The CDR3 has 13 amino acids. Trimming removed 11 bases from V and 0 bases from J, with 13 bases in between. CDR3 sequence reads: CASRAELNTEAFF. The CDR3 DNA follows: TGTGCCTCCCGAGCAGAATTGAACACTGAAGCTTTCTTT.